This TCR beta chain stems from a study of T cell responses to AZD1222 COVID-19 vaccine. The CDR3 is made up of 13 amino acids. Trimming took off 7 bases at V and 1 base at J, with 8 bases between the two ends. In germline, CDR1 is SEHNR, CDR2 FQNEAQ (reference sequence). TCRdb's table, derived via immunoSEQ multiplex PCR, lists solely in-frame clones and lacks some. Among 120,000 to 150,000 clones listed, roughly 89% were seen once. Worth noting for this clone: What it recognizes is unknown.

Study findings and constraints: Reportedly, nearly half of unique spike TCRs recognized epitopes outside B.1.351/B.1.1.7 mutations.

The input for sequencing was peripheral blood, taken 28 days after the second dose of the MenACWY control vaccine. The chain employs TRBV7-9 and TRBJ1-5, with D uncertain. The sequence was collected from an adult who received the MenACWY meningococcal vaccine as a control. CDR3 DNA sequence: TGTGCCAGCACAACAGAGAGCAATCAGCCCCAGCATTTT. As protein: CASTTESNQPQHF.